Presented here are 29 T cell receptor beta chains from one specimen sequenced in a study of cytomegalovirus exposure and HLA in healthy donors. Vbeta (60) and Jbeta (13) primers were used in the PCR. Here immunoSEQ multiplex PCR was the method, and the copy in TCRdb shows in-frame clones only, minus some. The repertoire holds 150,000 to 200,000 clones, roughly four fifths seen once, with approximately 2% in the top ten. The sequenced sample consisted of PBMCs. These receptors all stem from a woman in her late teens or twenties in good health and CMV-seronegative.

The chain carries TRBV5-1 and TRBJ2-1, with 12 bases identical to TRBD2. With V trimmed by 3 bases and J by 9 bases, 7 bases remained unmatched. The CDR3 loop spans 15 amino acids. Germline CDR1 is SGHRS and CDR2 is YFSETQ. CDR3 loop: CASSYTSGGRGEQFF. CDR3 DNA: TGCGCCAGCAGCTATACTAGCGGGGGGAGAGGTGAGCAGTTCTTC.

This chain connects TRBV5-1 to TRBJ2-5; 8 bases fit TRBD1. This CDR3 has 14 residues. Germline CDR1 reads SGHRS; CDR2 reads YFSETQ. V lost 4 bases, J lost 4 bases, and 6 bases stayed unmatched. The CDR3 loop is CASSTGQGGETQYF. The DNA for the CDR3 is TGCGCCAGCAGCACCGGACAGGGTGGAGAGACCCAGTACTTC.

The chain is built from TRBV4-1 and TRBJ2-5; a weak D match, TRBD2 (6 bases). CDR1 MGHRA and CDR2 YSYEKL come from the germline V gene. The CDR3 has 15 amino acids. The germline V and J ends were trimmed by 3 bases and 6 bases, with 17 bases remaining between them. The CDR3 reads CASSHGGDVGQTQYF. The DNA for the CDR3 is TGCGCCAGCAGCCACGGAGGGGACGTCGGGCAGACCCAGTACTTC.

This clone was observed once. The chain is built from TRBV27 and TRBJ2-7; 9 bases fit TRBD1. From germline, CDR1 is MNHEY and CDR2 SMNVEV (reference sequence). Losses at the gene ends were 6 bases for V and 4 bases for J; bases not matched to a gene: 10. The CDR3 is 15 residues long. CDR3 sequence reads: CASRRTGTGWYEQYF. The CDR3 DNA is TGTGCCAGCAGAAGAACCGGGACAGGGTGGTACGAGCAGTACTTC.

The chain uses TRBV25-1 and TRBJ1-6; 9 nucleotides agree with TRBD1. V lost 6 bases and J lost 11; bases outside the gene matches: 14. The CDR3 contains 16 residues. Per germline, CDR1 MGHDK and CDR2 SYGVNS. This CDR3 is CASSPNWGGQGTPLHF. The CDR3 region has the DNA TGTGCCAGCAGCCCGAATTGGGGGGGACAGGGTACACCCCTCCACTTT.

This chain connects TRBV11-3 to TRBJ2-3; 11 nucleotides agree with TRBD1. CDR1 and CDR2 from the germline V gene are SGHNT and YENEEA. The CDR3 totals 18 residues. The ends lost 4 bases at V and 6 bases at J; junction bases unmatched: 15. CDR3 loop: CASSSGRDGTGGPDTQYF. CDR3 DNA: TGTGCCAGCAGCTCCGGTCGGGATGGGACAGGGGGACCTGATACGCAGTATTTT.

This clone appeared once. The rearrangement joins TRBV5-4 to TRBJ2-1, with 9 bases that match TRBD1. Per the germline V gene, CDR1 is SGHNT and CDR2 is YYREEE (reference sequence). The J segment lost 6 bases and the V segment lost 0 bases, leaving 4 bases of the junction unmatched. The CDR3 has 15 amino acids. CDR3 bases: TGTGCCAGCAGCTTGGAGGGGACAGGGTTCAATGAGCAGTTCTTC. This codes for CASSLEGTGFNEQFF.

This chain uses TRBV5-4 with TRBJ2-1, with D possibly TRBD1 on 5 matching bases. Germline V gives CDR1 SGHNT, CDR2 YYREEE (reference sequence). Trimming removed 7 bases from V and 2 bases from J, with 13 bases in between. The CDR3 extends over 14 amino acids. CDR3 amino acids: CASGGQPPYNEQFF. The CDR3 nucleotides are TGTGCCAGCGGCGGACAACCACCCTACAATGAGCAGTTCTTC.

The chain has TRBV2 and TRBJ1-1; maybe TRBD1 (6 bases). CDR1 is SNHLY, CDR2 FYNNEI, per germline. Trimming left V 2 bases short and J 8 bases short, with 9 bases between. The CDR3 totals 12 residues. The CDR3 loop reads CASSEYRGEAFF. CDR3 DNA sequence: TGTGCCAGCAGTGAATATAGGGGGGAAGCTTTCTTT.

The CDR3 region has the DNA TGTGCCAGTAGTATCGCAGAACGCACTGAAGCTTTCTTT. Translating it yields CASSIAERTEAFF. This chain links TRBV19 with TRBJ1-1, with D unresolved. The CDR3 is made up of 13 amino acids. The germline CDR1 and CDR2 sequences are LNHDA and SQIVND (reference sequence). The V end lost 3 bases, the J end lost 4 bases, and 9 bases lay between the germline ends.

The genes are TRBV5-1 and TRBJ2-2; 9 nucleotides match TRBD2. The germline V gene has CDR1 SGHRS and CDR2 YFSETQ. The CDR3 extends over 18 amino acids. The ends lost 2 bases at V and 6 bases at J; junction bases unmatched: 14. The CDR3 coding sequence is TGCGCCAGCAGCTTCCACGCCCTTAGCGGGAGCGTCGCCGGGGAGCTGTTTTTT. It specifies CASSFHALSGSVAGELFF.

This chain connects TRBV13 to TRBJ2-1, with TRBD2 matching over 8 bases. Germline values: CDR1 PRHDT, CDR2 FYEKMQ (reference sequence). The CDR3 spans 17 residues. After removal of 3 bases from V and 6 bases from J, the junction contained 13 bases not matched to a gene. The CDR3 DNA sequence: TGTGCCAGCAGCTTCGGGGGGGGTAGGCGTAGTGGCAATGAGCAGTTCTTC. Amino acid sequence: CASSFGGGRRSGNEQFF.

CDR3 protein: CASSPTGTENQPQHF. The CDR3 coding sequence is TGTGCCAGCAGCCCAACCGGGACAGAAAATCAGCCCCAGCATTTT. The chain joins TRBV7-2 to TRBJ1-5; 7 positions agree with TRBD1. Germline trimming cut 5 bases from V and 4 bases from J; bases unmatched to any gene: 8. CDR3 length equals 15 residues. Germline V lookup: CDR1 SGHTA, CDR2 FQGNSA.

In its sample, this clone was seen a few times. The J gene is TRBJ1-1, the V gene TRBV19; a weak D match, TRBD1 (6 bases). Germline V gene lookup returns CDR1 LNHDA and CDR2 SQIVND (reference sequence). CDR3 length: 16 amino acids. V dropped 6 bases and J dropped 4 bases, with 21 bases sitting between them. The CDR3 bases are TGTGCCAGTAGGCTCCGACCCGGGGGGCTCGGCACTGAAGCTTTCTTT. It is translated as CASRLRPGGLGTEAFF.

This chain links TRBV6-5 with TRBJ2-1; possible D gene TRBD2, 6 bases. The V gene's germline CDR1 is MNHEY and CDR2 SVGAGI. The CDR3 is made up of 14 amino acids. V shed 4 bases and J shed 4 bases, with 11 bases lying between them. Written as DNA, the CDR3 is TGTGCCAGCAGTTTCGGGAGTATTTACAATGAGCAGTTCTTC. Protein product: CASSFGSIYNEQFF.

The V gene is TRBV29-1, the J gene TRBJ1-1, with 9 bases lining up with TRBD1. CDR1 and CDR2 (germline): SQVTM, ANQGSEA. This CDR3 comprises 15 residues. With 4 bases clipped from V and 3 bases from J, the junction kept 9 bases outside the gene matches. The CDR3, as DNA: TGCAGCGTTGCAGCCGGGACAGGGACACACACTGAAGCTTTCTTT. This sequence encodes CSVAAGTGTHTEAFF.

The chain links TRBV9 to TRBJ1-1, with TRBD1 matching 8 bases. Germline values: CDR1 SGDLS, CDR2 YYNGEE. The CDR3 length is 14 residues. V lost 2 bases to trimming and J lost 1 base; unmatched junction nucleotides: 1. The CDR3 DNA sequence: TGTGCCAGCAGCGTGGGACAGGCGAACACTGAAGCTTTCTTT. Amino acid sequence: CASSVGQANTEAFF.

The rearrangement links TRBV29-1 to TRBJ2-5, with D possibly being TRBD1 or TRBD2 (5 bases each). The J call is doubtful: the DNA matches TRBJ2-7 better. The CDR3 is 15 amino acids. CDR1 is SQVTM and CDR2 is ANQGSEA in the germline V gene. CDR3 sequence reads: CSVESLRLGAYEQYF. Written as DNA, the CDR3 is TGCAGCGTTGAATCGCTTCGATTGGGGGCCTACGAGCAGTACTTC.

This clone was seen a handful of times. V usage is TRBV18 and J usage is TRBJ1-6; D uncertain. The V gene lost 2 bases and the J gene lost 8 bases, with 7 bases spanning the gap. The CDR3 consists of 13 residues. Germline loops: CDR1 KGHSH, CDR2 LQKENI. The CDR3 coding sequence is TGTGCCAGCTCACCAAGTAGTGATTCACCCCTCCACTTT. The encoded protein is CASSPSSDSPLHF.

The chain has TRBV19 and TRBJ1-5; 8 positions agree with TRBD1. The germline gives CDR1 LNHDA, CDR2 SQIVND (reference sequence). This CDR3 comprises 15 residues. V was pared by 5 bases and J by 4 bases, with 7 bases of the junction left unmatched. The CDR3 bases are TGTGCCAGTAGTCCAAGGACAGGGACAAATCAGCCCCAGCATTTT. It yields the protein CASSPRTGTNQPQHF.

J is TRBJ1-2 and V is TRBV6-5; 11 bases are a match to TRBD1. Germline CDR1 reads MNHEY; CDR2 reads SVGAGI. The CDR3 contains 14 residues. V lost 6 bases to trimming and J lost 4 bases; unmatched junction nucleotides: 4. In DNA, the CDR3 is TGTGCCAGCAGCGGACAGGGGGCGGCCTATGGCTACACCTTC. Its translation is CASSGQGAAYGYTF.

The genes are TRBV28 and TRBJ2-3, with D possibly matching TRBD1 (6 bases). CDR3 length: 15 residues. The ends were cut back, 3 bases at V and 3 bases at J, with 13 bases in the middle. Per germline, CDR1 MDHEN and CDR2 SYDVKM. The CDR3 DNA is TGTGCCAGCAGTTTCTATTGGGGGCCGACAGATACGCAGTATTTT. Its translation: CASSFYWGPTDTQYF.

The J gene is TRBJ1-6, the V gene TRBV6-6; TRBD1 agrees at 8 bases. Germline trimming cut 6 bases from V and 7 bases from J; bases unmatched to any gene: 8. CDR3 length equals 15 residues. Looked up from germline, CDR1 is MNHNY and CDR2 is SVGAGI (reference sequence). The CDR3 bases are TGTGCCAGCAGGGGACCGACAGGGGAGAATTCACCCCTCCACTTT. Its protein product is CASRGPTGENSPLHF.

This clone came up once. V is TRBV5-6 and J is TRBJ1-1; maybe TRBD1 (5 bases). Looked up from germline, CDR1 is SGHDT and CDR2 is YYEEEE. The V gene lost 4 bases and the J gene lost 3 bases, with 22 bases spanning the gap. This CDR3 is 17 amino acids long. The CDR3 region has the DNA TGTGCCAGCAGCGAAACCGGTTGGGGCAGGGTGTACACTGAAGCTTTCTTT. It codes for CASSETGWGRVYTEAFF.

The CDR3 sequence is CATSNSFGVYGSPLHF. The CDR3 DNA follows: TGTGCCACCAGCAACTCCTTCGGGGTGTACGGGTCACCCCTCCACTTT. The chain links TRBV15 to TRBJ1-6; D ambiguous. V lost 4 bases to trimming and J lost 10 bases, with 20 bases between them. The CDR3 spans 16 residues. CDR1 and CDR2 from the germline V gene are LNHNV and YYDKDF (reference sequence). The entire variable domain, with the rest obtained from reference TRBV15 and TRBJ1-6, is as follows: DAMVIQNPRYQVTQFGKPVTLSCSQTLNHNVMYWYQQKSSQAPKLLFHYYDKDFNNEADTPDNFQSRRPNTSFCFLDIRSPGLGDTAMYLCATSNSFGVYGSPLHFGNGTRLTVT.

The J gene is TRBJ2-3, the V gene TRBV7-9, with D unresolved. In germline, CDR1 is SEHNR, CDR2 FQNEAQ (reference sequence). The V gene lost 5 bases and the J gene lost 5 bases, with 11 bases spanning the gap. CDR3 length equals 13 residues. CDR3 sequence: CASSATAGDTQYF. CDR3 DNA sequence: TGTGCCAGCAGCGCAACCGCCGGAGATACGCAGTATTTT.

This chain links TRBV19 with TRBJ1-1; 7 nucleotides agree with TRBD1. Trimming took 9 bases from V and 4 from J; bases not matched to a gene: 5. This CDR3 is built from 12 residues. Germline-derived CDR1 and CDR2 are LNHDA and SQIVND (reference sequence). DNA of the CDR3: TGTGCCAGCGACAGGGCGGGCACTGAAGCTTTCTTT. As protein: CASDRAGTEAFF.

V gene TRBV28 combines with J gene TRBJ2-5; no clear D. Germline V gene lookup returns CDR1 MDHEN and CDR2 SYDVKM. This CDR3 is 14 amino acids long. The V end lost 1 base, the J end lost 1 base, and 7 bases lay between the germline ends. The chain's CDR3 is CASSLSGSQETQYF. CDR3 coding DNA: TGTGCCAGCAGTTTATCCGGGTCCCAAGAGACCCAGTACTTC.

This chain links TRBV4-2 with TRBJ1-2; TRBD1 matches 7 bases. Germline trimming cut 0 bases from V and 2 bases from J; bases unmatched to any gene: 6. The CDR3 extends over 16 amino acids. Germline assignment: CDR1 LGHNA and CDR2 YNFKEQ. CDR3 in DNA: TGTGCCAGCAGCCAAGAGAAGGGCAGGGGGAACTATGGCTACACCTTC. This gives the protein CASSQEKGRGNYGYTF.